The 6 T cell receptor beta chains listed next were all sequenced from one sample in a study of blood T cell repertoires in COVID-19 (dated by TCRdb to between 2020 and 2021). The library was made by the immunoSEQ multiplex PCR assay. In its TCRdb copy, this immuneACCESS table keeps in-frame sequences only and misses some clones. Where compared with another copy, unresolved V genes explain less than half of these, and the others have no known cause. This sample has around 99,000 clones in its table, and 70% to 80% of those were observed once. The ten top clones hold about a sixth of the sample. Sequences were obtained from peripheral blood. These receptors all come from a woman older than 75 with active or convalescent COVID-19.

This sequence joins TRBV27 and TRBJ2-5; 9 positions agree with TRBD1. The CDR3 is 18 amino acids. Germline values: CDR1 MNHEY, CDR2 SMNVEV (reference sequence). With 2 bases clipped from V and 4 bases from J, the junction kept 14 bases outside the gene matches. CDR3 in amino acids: CASSLRTGGEWGAETQYF. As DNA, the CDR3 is TGTGCCAGCAGTTTAAGAACAGGGGGCGAGTGGGGGGCAGAGACCCAGTACTTC.

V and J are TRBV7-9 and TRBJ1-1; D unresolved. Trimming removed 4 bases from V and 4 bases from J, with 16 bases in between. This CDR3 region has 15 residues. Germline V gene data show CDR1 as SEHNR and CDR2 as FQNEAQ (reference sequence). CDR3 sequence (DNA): TGTGCCAGCAGCTCTTGGGCAGGAGGGAGCACTGAAGCTTTCTTT. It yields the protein CASSSWAGGSTEAFF.

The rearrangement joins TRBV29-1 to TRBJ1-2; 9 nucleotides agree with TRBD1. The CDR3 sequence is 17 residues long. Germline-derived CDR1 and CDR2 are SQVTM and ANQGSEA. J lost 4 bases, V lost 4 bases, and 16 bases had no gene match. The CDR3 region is CSVAIQRGQGAFYGYTF. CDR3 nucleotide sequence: TGCAGCGTTGCAATCCAAAGGGGACAGGGAGCTTTCTATGGCTACACCTTC.

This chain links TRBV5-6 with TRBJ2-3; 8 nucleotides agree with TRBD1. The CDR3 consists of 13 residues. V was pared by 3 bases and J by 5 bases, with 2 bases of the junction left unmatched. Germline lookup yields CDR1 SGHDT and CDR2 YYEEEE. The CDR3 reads CASSSDRGDTQYF. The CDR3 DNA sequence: TGTGCCAGCAGCTCCGACAGGGGAGATACGCAGTATTTT.

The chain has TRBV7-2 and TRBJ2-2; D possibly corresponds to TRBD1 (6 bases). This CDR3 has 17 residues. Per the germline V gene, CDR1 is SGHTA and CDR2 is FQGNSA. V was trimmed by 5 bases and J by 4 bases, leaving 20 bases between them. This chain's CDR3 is CASSPRRPGQSTGELFF. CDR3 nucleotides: TGTGCCAGCAGCCCCCGCCGACCAGGACAGAGCACCGGGGAGCTGTTTTTT.

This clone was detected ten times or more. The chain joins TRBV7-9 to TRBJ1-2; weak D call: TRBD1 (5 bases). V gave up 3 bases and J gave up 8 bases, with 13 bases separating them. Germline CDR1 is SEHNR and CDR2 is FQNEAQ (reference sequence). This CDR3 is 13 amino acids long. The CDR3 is CASSLGGEGGYTF. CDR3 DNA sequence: TGTGCCAGCAGCTTGGGGGGAGAGGGCGGCTACACCTTC.